This T cell receptor (beta chain) appears in the sequencing data of a study of cytomegalovirus exposure and HLA in healthy donors. Overall study: There were about 86 million unique TCRs (from HLA-typed donors) in an early data release.

From germline, CDR1 is MNHNS and CDR2 SASEGT. The CDR3 is 15 amino acids. Unmatched junction bases numbered 7, after V lost 4 bases and J lost 3 bases. The PCR was carried out with 60 Vbeta primers and 13 Jbeta primers. Produced via immunoSEQ multiplex PCR; TCRdb's table is partial and in-frame only. Here the sample spans 150,000 to 160,000 clones, around three quarters being singletons. This clone came up a few times. This sequence originates from a woman in her forties in good health and CMV-seronegative. Sequenced input: PBMCs. The chain uses TRBV6-1 and TRBJ2-7, with 9 nucleotides matching TRBD1. The CDR3 here is CASSVRDRENYEQYF. The CDR3 DNA reads as TGTGCCAGCAGTGTCCGGGACAGGGAGAACTACGAGCAGTACTTC.